These 11 T cell receptor beta chains originate from one sample sequenced in a study of shared clonotypes between healthy human individuals. Terminally differentiated effector memory CD45RA+ cells were excluded by CCR7 positive selection of CD45RO-negative cells. Method: immunoSEQ multiplex PCR; TCRdb's copy keeps in-frame clones and lacks some. The data contain roughly 770,000 clones, just over 95% of them singletons. Sequenced sample: naive CD8+ T cells sorted from blood. Every receptor here comes from a man aged 25-45 years in good health.

V usage is TRBV10-3 and J usage is TRBJ1-1; TRBD1 matches at 7 bases. In germline, CDR1 is ENHRY, CDR2 SYGVKD. The CDR3 length is 15 residues. J gave up 3 bases and V 2 bases, and 6 bases lay outside the gene matches. CDR3: CAISEDRVEYTEAFF. The CDR3 coding sequence is TGTGCCATCAGTGAGGACAGGGTGGAGTACACTGAAGCTTTCTTT.

V gene TRBV29-1 combines with J gene TRBJ2-2; D ambiguous. Germline V CDR1 and CDR2: SQVTM, ANQGSEA. This CDR3 has 13 residues. V was shortened by 4 bases and J by 1 base, with 7 bases between the two germline ends. CDR3 region: CSVGTGNTGELFF. The CDR3 DNA follows: TGCAGCGTTGGGACGGGGAACACCGGGGAGCTGTTTTTT.

This clone was counted a single time. J is TRBJ2-1 and V is TRBV6-6; D is undetermined. Deletions cut 1 base from V and 0 bases from J, with 7 bases between. The germline CDR1 and CDR2 sequences are MNHNY and SVGAGI (reference sequence). The CDR3 has 15 amino acids. The CDR3 is CASSYLGSSYNEQFF. CDR3 coding DNA: TGTGCCAGCAGTTACTTGGGCAGCTCCTACAATGAGCAGTTCTTC.

The chain is built from TRBV9 and TRBJ2-3; 7 bases are a match to TRBD2. V shed 3 bases and J 0 bases; nucleotides not matched to a gene: 4. The CDR3 contains 15 residues. The germline CDR1 and CDR2 sequences are SGDLS and YYNGEE. The CDR3 region is CASSEASGSTDTQYF. As DNA, the CDR3 is TGTGCCAGCAGCGAGGCTAGCGGAAGCACAGATACGCAGTATTTT.

This chain connects TRBV7-6 to TRBJ2-7; 9 bases line up with TRBD1. Per the germline V gene, CDR1 is SGHVS and CDR2 is FNYEAQ. The CDR3 is 15 amino acids. The J segment lost 4 bases and the V segment lost 5 bases, leaving 9 bases of the junction unmatched. CDR3 sequence: CASSPSQGAAYEQYF. In DNA form, the CDR3 reads TGTGCCAGCAGCCCTTCACAGGGGGCGGCGTACGAGCAGTACTTC.

This chain links TRBV6-4 with TRBJ1-1, with unresolved D. CDR1 and CDR2 (germline): MRHNA, SNTAGT. The CDR3 is 15 residues long. The ends were cut back, 0 bases at V and 1 base at J, with 9 bases in the middle. CDR3 nucleotides: TGTGCCAGCAGTGACTCGGGGAGTCGGAACACTGAAGCTTTCTTT. Its protein is CASSDSGSRNTEAFF.

This rearrangement joins TRBV10-2 to TRBJ2-7; D gene unclear. The germline gives CDR1 WSHSY, CDR2 SAAADI. The CDR3 spans 15 residues. V was trimmed by 4 bases and J by 2 bases, leaving 15 bases between them. CDR3 residues: CASSGEVSRPYEQYF. DNA of the CDR3: TGCGCCAGCAGTGGTGAGGTCAGCCGGCCCTACGAGCAGTACTTC.

This clone has a single count. CDR3 protein: CAISDRTSGRARDEQFF. In DNA form, the CDR3 reads TGTGCCATCAGTGACCGGACTAGCGGGAGGGCTCGGGATGAGCAGTTCTTC. This rearrangement joins TRBV10-3 to TRBJ2-1, with 15 positions matching TRBD2. Germline V CDR1 and CDR2: ENHRY, SYGVKD. Losses at the gene ends were 3 bases for V and 8 bases for J; bases not matched to a gene: 8. The CDR3 contains 17 residues.

V and J are TRBV7-9 and TRBJ2-7; D is unresolved. The ends were cut back, 5 bases at V and 3 bases at J, with 17 bases in the middle. CDR1 and CDR2 from the germline V gene are SEHNR and FQNEAQ (reference sequence). There are 15 residues in the CDR3. The CDR3 protein is CASSPGYGRYYEQYF. The CDR3 nucleotides read TGTGCCAGCAGCCCCGGGTACGGTCGATACTACGAGCAGTACTTC.

V is TRBV27 and J is TRBJ2-7; 9 nucleotides match TRBD2. The CDR3 has 13 residues. Germline V CDR1 and CDR2: MNHEY, SMNVEV (reference sequence). Trimming took 4 bases from V and 6 from J; bases not matched to a gene: 4. In nucleotides, the CDR3 is TGTGCCAGCAGTTACGGCGGGAGGGGCGAGCAGTACTTC. Protein: CASSYGGRGEQYF.

The V gene is TRBV10-1, the J gene TRBJ1-1; D not resolved. This CDR3 region has 13 residues. CDR1 and CDR2 from the germline V gene are WNHNN and SYGVQD (reference sequence). Trimming removed 10 bases from V and 0 bases from J, with 12 bases in between. DNA for the CDR3: TGCGCCACCCGATTCTCGGTGAACACTGAAGCTTTCTTT. Translation gives CATRFSVNTEAFF.